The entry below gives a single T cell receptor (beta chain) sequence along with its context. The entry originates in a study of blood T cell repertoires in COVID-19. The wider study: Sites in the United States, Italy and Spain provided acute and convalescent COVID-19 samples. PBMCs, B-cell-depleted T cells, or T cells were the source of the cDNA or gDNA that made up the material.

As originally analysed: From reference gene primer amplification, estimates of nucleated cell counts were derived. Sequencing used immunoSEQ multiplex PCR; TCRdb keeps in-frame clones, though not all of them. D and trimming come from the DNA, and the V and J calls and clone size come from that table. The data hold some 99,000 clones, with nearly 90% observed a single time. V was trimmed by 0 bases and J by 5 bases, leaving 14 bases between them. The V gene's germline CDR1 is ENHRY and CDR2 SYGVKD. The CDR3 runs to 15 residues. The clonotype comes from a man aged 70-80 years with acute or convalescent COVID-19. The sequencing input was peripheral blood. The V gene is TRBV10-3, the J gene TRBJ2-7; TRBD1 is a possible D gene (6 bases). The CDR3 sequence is CAISESQQGLHEQYF. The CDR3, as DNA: TGTGCCATCAGTGAGTCACAACAGGGTCTCCACGAGCAGTACTTC.